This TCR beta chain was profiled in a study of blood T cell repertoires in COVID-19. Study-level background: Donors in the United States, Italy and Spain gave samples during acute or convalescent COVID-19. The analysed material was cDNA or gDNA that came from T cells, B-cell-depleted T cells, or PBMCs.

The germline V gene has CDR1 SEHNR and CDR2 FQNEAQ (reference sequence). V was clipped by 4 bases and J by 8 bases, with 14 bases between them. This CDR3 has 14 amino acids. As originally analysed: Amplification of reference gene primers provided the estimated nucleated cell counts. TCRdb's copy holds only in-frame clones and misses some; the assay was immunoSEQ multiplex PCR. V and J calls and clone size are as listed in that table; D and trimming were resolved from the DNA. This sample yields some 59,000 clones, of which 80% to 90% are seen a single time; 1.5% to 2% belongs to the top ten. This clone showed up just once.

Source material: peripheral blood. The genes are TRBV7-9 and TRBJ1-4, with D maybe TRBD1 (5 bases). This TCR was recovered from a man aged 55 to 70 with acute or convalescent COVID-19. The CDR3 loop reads CASSSPAPGEKLFF. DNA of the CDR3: TGTGCCAGCAGCTCACCGGCCCCAGGGGAAAAACTGTTTTTT.